This paragraph covers one T cell receptor beta chain sequence. Its cognate antigen is unknown. This sample was taken from a study of neoadjuvant nivolumab and ipilimumab in lung cancer. Study-level results: TCR richness and clonality were higher in tumors than adjacent uninvolved lung.

Clones were sequenced by immunoSEQ multiplex PCR, and TCRdb holds only the in-frame ones, with some missing. The sample holds approximately 26,000 clones, approximately 84% seen once. The specimen comprised peripheral blood, sampled before neoadjuvant nivolumab, alone or with ipilimumab. The clonotype was recovered from an adult with non-small cell lung cancer.

CDR3 in DNA: TGTGCCAGCATGCCGCCCGAGGGCAATCAGCCCCAGCATTTT. Translation gives CASMPPEGNQPQHF. The chain recombines TRBV6-1 with TRBJ1-5; D not resolved. Trimming stripped 7 bases from V and 2 bases from J, with 12 bases between. Germline V CDR1 and CDR2: MNHNS, SASEGT. This CDR3 contains 14 residues.